Presented here are 28 T cell receptor beta chains from one specimen sequenced in a study of cytomegalovirus exposure and HLA in healthy donors. 60 Vbeta and 13 Jbeta primers were used in PCR. Measured with immunoSEQ multiplex PCR; TCRdb has only the in-frame clones, and not every one. The sample contains about 180,000 clones, 80% to 90% of which appear only once. Specimen: PBMCs. All receptors derive from a male donor in good health and CMV-seronegative.

This clone showed up just a few times. V gene TRBV5-1 combines with J gene TRBJ2-3; 7 bases align to TRBD1. The V gene's germline CDR1 is SGHRS and CDR2 YFSETQ. Trimming at V came to 2 bases and at J to 6 bases, leaving 9 bases not matched to a gene. CDR3 size: 15 residues. Here the CDR3 reads CASSLGTVEVDTQYF. CDR3 sequence (DNA): TGCGCCAGCAGCTTAGGGACAGTTGAGGTTGATACGCAGTATTTT. The full variable domain, with the rest looked up from reference TRBV5-1 and TRBJ2-3, is KAGVTQTPRYLIKTRGQQVTLSCSPISGHRSVSWYQQTPGQGLQFLFEYFSETQRNKGNFPGRFSGRQFSNSRSEMNVSTLELGDSALYLCASSLGTVEVDTQYFGPGTRLTVL.

The rearrangement joins TRBV7-2 to TRBJ2-3; perhaps TRBD2 as D (5 bases). V was shortened by 1 base and J by 1 base, with 9 bases between the two germline ends. Germline V CDR1 and CDR2: SGHTA, FQGNSA. The CDR3 sequence is 15 residues long. The CDR3 protein is CASSLVGSRTDTQYF. The CDR3 DNA follows: TGTGCCAGCAGCTTAGTTGGGAGCCGCACAGATACGCAGTATTTT.

In regard to this clone: An end of the junction does not agree with germline; a read error may underlie this. Other DNA sequences from this sample encode an identical CDR3 as well. The rearrangement joins TRBV7-2 to TRBJ2-6; D unresolved. Germline V lookup: CDR1 SGHTA, CDR2 FQGNSA. This CDR3 has 16 amino acids. In nucleotides, the CDR3 is TGCGCCAGCAGCCAAGATCCAGGCTCTGGGGCCAACGTCCTGACTTTC. The encoded protein is CASSQDPGSGANVLTF. The entire variable domain, with the rest obtained from reference TRBV7-2 and TRBJ2-6, is as follows: GAGVSQSPSNKVTEKGKDVELRCDPISGHTALYWYRQSLGQGLEFLIYFQGNSAPDKSGLPSDRFSAERTGGSVSTLTIQRTQQEDSAVYLCASSQDPGSGANVLTFGAGSRLTVL.

The chain is built from TRBV4-3 and TRBJ2-7, with TRBD2 matching over 7 bases. The CDR3 has 16 residues. Germline V CDR1 and CDR2: LGHNA, YSLEER. V dropped 0 bases and J dropped 0; count of bases not matched to a gene: 5. CDR3 protein: CASSQEERESSYEQYF. As DNA, the CDR3 is TGCGCCAGCAGCCAAGAGGAGCGGGAAAGCTCCTACGAGCAGTACTTC.

The gene calls are TRBV20-1 and TRBJ1-3; the D is unclear. Trimming left V 6 bases short and J 2 bases short, with 5 bases between. This CDR3 contains 11 residues. From germline, CDR1 is DFQATT and CDR2 SNEGSKA (reference sequence). This CDR3 reads CSALTGNTIYF. CDR3 in DNA: TGCAGTGCCCTTACTGGAAACACCATATATTTT.

The V and J genes are TRBV6-1 and TRBJ2-1; maybe TRBD1 (6 bases). CDR3 size: 14 residues. Germline-derived CDR1 and CDR2 are MNHNS and SASEGT. The V end lost 4 bases, the J end lost 6 bases, and 13 bases lay between the germline ends. CDR3 coding DNA: TGTGCCAGCAGTGCATTCCCAGGGGTCAATGAGCAGTTCTTC. It yields the protein CASSAFPGVNEQFF.

Only one count was recorded for this clone. This sequence joins TRBV7-6 and TRBJ2-1, with 9 nucleotides matching TRBD2. CDR3 length: 18 amino acids. Germline CDR1 is SGHVS and CDR2 is FNYEAQ. Trimming cost V 5 bases and J 0 bases; bases outside gene matches: 11. As DNA, the CDR3 is TGTGCCAGCAGCACTAGCGGGCCTACGTGGGCCTCCTACAATGAGCAGTTCTTC. It is translated as CASSTSGPTWASYNEQFF.

The V and J genes are TRBV19 and TRBJ2-3; possibly TRBD2 for D (6 bases). CDR3 length: 13 amino acids. Germline V lookup: CDR1 LNHDA, CDR2 SQIVND (reference sequence). The V gene lost 6 bases and the J gene lost 5 bases, with 12 bases spanning the gap. CDR3 in amino acids: CASRTVGGDTQYF. The CDR3 nucleotides are TGTGCCAGTAGGACAGTCGGGGGAGATACGCAGTATTTT.

V gene TRBV5-6 combines with J gene TRBJ2-1, with 8 bases lining up with TRBD2. Trimming at V came to 4 bases and at J to 7 bases, leaving 19 bases not matched to a gene. Germline CDR1 SGHDT, CDR2 YYEEEE. CDR3 length: 18 residues. DNA for the CDR3: TGTGCCAGCAGCCCGATCCCCGATATAGCGGGATACTGGAATGAGCAGTTCTTC. The encoded protein is CASSPIPDIAGYWNEQFF.

This chain links TRBV7-2 with TRBJ1-4; TRBD1 agrees at 11 bases. The CDR3 runs to 15 residues. Per the germline V gene, CDR1 is SGHTA and CDR2 is FQGNSA. With 5 bases clipped from V and 7 bases from J, the junction kept 6 bases outside the gene matches. The CDR3 nucleotides are TGTGCCAGCAGCCCCGGACAGGGGGCTTTTGAAAAACTGTTTTTT. The encoded protein is CASSPGQGAFEKLFF.

This chain links TRBV11-3 with TRBJ2-3; maybe TRBD2 (5 bases). V lost 5 bases, J lost 6 bases, and 15 bases lay in between. In germline, CDR1 is SGHNT, CDR2 YENEEA. This CDR3 spans 14 amino acids. Here the CDR3 reads CASSTRTGPDTQYF. CDR3 DNA: TGTGCCAGCAGCACTCGGACTGGACCGGATACGCAGTATTTT.

This clone came up a few times. The chain combines TRBV4-3 with TRBJ1-1; D is perhaps TRBD1 (5 bases). Trimming left V 0 bases short and J 5 bases short, with 16 bases between. Per germline, CDR1 LGHNA and CDR2 YSLEER. This CDR3 spans 16 amino acids. The CDR3 region is CASSQDRGRPGTEAFF. The CDR3 region has the DNA TGCGCCAGCAGCCAAGATCGGGGGAGGCCCGGGACTGAAGCTTTCTTT.

The gene calls are TRBV30 and TRBJ1-6; D may be TRBD1 (6 bases). This CDR3 is 15 amino acids long. CDR1 GTSNPN and CDR2 SVGIG come from the germline V gene (reference sequence). Trimming took 0 bases from V and 6 from J, leaving 12 bases between them. The CDR3 region has the DNA TGTGCCTGGAGTGTGCCTCAGGGGCTTAATTCACCCCTCCACTTT. This gives the protein CAWSVPQGLNSPLHF.

The rearrangement links TRBV5-1 to TRBJ2-7, with 8 bases matching TRBD1. The junction had 4 bases not matched to a gene; V was cut back by 0 bases and J by 5 bases. CDR1 and CDR2 from the germline V gene are SGHRS and YFSETQ. This CDR3 spans 14 amino acids. The CDR3 bases are TGCGCCAGCAGCTTGGGGACAGGGAGCCACGAGCAGTACTTC. This codes for CASSLGTGSHEQYF.

This clone was detected only once. The chain uses TRBV19 and TRBJ2-3; TRBD1 matches 7 bases. The CDR3 sequence is 15 residues long. Germline V lookup: CDR1 LNHDA, CDR2 SQIVND (reference sequence). The trim removed 6 bases at V and 0 bases at J, leaving 6 bases unmatched. The CDR3 nucleotides are TGTGCCAGTAGGACAGGGACAGCGAGCACAGATACGCAGTATTTT. This encodes CASRTGTASTDTQYF.

The chain uses TRBV11-2 and TRBJ2-7; D is unclear. There are 13 residues in the CDR3. Deletions cut 8 bases from V and 0 bases from J, with 11 bases between. Germline-derived CDR1 and CDR2 are SGHAT and FQNNGV. Here the CDR3 reads CASFSPPSYEQYF. The CDR3 DNA sequence: TGTGCCAGCTTCTCCCCCCCCTCCTACGAGCAGTACTTC. Looking up the rest from reference TRBV11-2 and TRBJ2-7 gives the full variable domain: EAGVAQSPRYKIIEKRQSVAFWCNPISGHATLYWYQQILGQGPKLLIQFQNNGVVDDSQLPKDRFSAERLKGVDSTLKIQPAKLEDSAVYLCASFSPPSYEQYFGPGTRLTVT.

The chain employs TRBV6-6 and TRBJ2-5; 7 bases are a match to TRBD2. The ends lost 5 bases at V and 0 bases at J; junction bases unmatched: 9. The CDR3 length is 16 residues. Germline V gene data show CDR1 as MNHNY and CDR2 as SVGAGI (reference sequence). Written as DNA, the CDR3 is TGTGCCAGCAGTCAGTCGAGCGGGATATACCAAGAGACCCAGTACTTC. This codes for CASSQSSGIYQETQYF.

CDR3 loop: CASTIGGTDTQYF. CDR3 bases: TGTGCCAGCACGATAGGAGGCACAGATACGCAGTATTTT. The gene calls are TRBV5-4 and TRBJ2-3; D unresolved. The CDR3 is 13 residues long. Germline V lookup: CDR1 SGHNT, CDR2 YYREEE (reference sequence). The V end lost 6 bases, the J end lost 1 base, and 9 bases lay between the germline ends.

The rearrangement uses TRBV28 and TRBJ1-2; no definite D call. Germline V gene lookup returns CDR1 MDHEN and CDR2 SYDVKM. CDR3 length: 13 residues. V lost 5 bases and J 5 bases, leaving 12 bases between the germline ends. The CDR3 DNA sequence: TGTGCCAGCAGTCCTTTTAGCCTGTATGGCTACACCTTC. Translation gives CASSPFSLYGYTF.

The chain couples TRBV6-5 to TRBJ2-1; D not certain. The CDR3 sequence is 13 residues long. Trimming took off 0 bases at V and 9 bases at J, with 9 bases between the two ends. CDR1 MNHEY and CDR2 SVGAGI come from the germline V gene. The CDR3 DNA reads TGTGCCAGCAGTTACTCCACAGCAGGTGAGCAGTTCTTC. Its protein product is CASSYSTAGEQFF.

The rearrangement uses TRBV13 and TRBJ1-2; 7 bases map to TRBD1. Looked up from germline, CDR1 is PRHDT and CDR2 is FYEKMQ (reference sequence). Trimming took 4 bases from V and 4 from J; bases not matched to a gene: 3. This CDR3 is built from 13 residues. The CDR3 DNA reads as TGTGCCAGCAGCTCTCGGACAGGCTATGGCTACACCTTC. Translated: CASSSRTGYGYTF.

The chain links TRBV7-2 to TRBJ2-7, with TRBD1 identical over 7 bases. Germline V gene sequence: CDR1 SGHTA, CDR2 FQGNSA. The V segment lost 5 bases and the J segment 2 bases; nucleotides outside the gene matches: 6. The CDR3 covers 14 residues. CDR3 amino acids: CASSTQTGPYEQYF. In DNA form, the CDR3 reads TGTGCCAGCAGCACCCAGACAGGGCCCTACGAGCAGTACTTC. Complete variable domain (other parts from reference TRBV7-2 and TRBJ2-7): GAGVSQSPSNKVTEKGKDVELRCDPISGHTALYWYRQSLGQGLEFLIYFQGNSAPDKSGLPSDRFSAERTGGSVSTLTIQRTQQEDSAVYLCASSTQTGPYEQYFGPGTRLTVT.

The rearrangement joins TRBV9 to TRBJ2-3, with 10 bases aligning to TRBD1. Trimming took 0 bases from V and 3 from J; bases not matched to a gene: 4. The CDR3 is 16 residues long. Germline CDR1 is SGDLS and CDR2 is YYNGEE. CDR3 DNA sequence: TGTGCCAGCAGCGTAGTGGGGACAGGGGTGACAGATACGCAGTATTTT. It codes for CASSVVGTGVTDTQYF.

The rearrangement uses TRBV9 and TRBJ2-7, with TRBD2 matching 9 bases. The CDR3 covers 15 residues. Trimming removed 0 bases from V and 2 bases from J; junction bases left unmatched: 3. Germline lookup yields CDR1 SGDLS and CDR2 YYNGEE. CDR3 nucleotide sequence: TGTGCCAGCAGCGTAGGGCGGGAGGGGACCTACGAGCAGTACTTC. Translating gives CASSVGREGTYEQYF. Full variable domain (missing parts from reference TRBV9 and TRBJ2-7): DSGVTQTPKHLITATGQRVTLRCSPRSGDLSVYWYQQSLDQGLQFLIQYYNGEERAKGNILERFSAQQFPDLHSELNLSSLELGDSALYFCASSVGREGTYEQYFGPGTRLTVT.

This clone has only a few counts. This rearrangement joins TRBV27 to TRBJ1-1, with TRBD1 matching 7 bases. The CDR3 is made up of 17 amino acids. Germline V CDR1 and CDR2: MNHEY, SMNVEV (reference sequence). Trimming removed 6 bases from V and 1 base from J; junction bases left unmatched: 14. The CDR3: CASRYKGQPMKNTEAFF. CDR3 sequence (DNA): TGTGCCAGCAGGTATAAGGGACAGCCGATGAAGAACACTGAAGCTTTCTTT.

The chain combines TRBV12-5 with TRBJ1-3; the D gene is possibly TRBD1 (6 bases). The CDR3 consists of 16 residues. CDR1 is LGHNT and CDR2 is FRNRAP in the germline V gene. V was clipped by 3 bases and J by 0 bases, with 12 bases between them. Written as DNA, the CDR3 is TGTGCTAGTGGTTTTGGTGACAGGCGCTCTGGAAACACCATATATTTT. Its protein product is CASGFGDRRSGNTIYF.

V is TRBV10-3 and J is TRBJ2-7; 7 bases line up with TRBD1. The CDR3 is 15 residues long. Germline CDR1 and CDR2: ENHRY and SYGVKD. With V trimmed by 6 bases and J by 6 bases, 14 bases remained unmatched. The CDR3 nucleotides are TGTGCCATCAGCCCAGGACAGGACCACCGGAGCGAGCAGTACTTC. Its translation is CAISPGQDHRSEQYF.

The chain uses TRBV28 and TRBJ2-1; TRBD2 aligns across 8 bases. This CDR3 is 15 amino acids long. The trim removed 1 base at V and 10 bases at J, leaving 9 bases unmatched. CDR1 and CDR2 (germline): MDHEN, SYDVKM. DNA for the CDR3: TGTGCCAGCAGTTTATCTACGGGACTAGTAAGCGAGCAGTTCTTC. Protein product: CASSLSTGLVSEQFF.